This T cell receptor (beta chain) was captured by sequencing in a study of post-analysis software for immune sequencing data. Trimming took off 4 bases at V and 3 bases at J, with 10 bases between the two ends. CDR1 is MNHEY and CDR2 is SMNVEV in the germline V gene (reference sequence). CDR3 length: 14 residues. Findings and limits, study-wide: Controls showed significantly higher normalized Chao1 diversity than did multiple sclerosis patients. Patients used four to six TRBV segments, including TRBV5-6, TRBV5-1 and TRBV20-1, more often than controls.

Sequencing libraries made from TCR beta cDNA carried unique molecular identifiers. It was from roughly 1.1 to 9.2 million T cells that about half a million cDNA molecules came. TCRdb fed the PCR reads into MiXCR, producing one record per CDR3 protein. The repertoire includes roughly 670,000 distinct CDR3 sequences, 59% of them detected once, and around 10% sits in the top ten. As regards this clonotype: The antigen remains unidentified.

The sequenced material came from blood. This chain joins TRBV27 and TRBJ2-1; maybe TRBD2 (5 bases). The receptor's source is a girl aged 2-15 years with multiple sclerosis. CDR3 amino acids: CASSYGMDYNEQFF. The CDR3 bases are TGTGCCAGCAGTTACGGGATGGACTACAATGAGCAGTTCTTC.